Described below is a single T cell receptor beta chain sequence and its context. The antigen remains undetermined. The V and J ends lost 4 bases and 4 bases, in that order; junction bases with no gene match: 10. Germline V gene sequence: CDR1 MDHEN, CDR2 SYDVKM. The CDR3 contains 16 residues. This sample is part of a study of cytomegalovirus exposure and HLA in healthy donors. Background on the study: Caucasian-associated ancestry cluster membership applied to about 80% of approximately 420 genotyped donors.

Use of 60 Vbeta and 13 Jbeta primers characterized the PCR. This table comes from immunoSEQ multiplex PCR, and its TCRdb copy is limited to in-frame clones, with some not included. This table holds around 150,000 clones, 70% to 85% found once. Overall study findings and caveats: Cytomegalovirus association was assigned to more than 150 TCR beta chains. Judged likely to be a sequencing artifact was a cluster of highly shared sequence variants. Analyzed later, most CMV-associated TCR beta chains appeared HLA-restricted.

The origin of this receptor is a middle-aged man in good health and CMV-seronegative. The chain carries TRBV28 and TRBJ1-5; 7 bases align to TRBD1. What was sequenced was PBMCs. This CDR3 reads CASSSATGDPNQPQHF. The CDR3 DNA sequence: TGTGCCAGCAGTTCCGCAACAGGGGACCCAAATCAGCCCCAGCATTTT.